This T cell receptor (beta chain) was obtained from a study of T cell responses to AZD1222 COVID-19 vaccine. Using immunoSEQ multiplex PCR, the repertoire was profiled, and TCRdb retains in-frame clones only, with some absent. The data hold tens of thousands of clones, with approximately 80% observed a single time. The CDR3 is 15 residues long. The V gene end was trimmed by 7 bases and the J gene end by 5 bases; junction bases not matched to a gene: 8. Germline values: CDR1 LNHDA, CDR2 SQIVND (reference sequence). Whole-study results and caveats: Females made up more of the donors, who were largely white British, and clonal diversity may have come out too low.

Concerning this clone: No antigen is known for it.

The sequence came from an adult in good health. The source was peripheral blood, collected on day 0 of AZD1222 vaccination. The V gene is TRBV19, the J gene TRBJ1-4, with 9 bases fitting TRBD1. The CDR3, as DNA: TGTGCCAGTAATATTTTGGGACAGGGAAATGAAAAACTGTTTTTT. Translated: CASNILGQGNEKLFF.